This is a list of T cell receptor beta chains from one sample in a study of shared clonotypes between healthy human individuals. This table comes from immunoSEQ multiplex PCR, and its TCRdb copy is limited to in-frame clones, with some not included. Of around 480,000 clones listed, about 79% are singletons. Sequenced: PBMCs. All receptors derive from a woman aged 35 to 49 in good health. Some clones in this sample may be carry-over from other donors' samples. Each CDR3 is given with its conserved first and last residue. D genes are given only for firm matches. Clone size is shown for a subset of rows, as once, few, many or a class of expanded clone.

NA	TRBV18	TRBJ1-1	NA	CASSPRGIETEAFF	TGTGCCAGCTCACCACGGGGAATCGAGACTGAAGCTTTCTTT
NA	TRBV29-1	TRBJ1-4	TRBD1	CSVDAGQGAEKLFF	TGCAGCGTTGACGCCGGACAGGGCGCCGAAAAACTGTTTTTT
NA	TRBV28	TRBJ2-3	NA	CASSKPHRGGDTQYF	TGTGCCAGCAGTAAACCTCACAGGGGGGGAGATACGCAGTATTTT
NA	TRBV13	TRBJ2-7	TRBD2	CASSFLAGGPGEQYF	TGTGCCAGCAGCTTCCTGGCGGGAGGGCCGGGGGAGCAGTACTTC
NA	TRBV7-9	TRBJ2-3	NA	CASSQPGDTQYF	TGTGCCAGCAGCCAACCGGGAGATACGCAGTATTTT
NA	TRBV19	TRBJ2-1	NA	CASSGEGASSSYNEQFF	TGTGCCAGTAGCGGCGAGGGAGCCTCAAGCTCCTACAATGAGCAGTTCTTC
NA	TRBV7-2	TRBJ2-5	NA	CASSAGWAGEETQYF	TGTGCCAGCAGCGCCGGTTGGGCGGGTGAAGAGACCCAGTACTTC
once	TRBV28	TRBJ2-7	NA	CASSFSPDEQYF	TGTGCCAGCAGTTTCAGCCCAGACGAGCAGTACTTC
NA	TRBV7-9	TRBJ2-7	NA	CASSLALASEQYF	TGTGCCAGCAGCTTAGCACTCGCTTCTGAGCAGTACTTC
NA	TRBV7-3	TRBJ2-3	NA	CASSPHGGGEDTQYF	TGTGCCAGCAGCCCCCACGGTGGAGGAGAAGATACGCAGTATTTT
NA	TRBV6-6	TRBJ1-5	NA	CASSRGSNQPQHF	TGTGCCAGCAGTCGGGGAAGCAATCAGCCCCAGCATTTT
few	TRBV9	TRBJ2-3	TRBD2	CASSVGPSGVDTQYF	TGTGCCAGCAGCGTAGGACCGAGCGGGGTAGATACGCAGTATTTT
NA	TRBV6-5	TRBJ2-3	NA	CASTRRGPTDTQYF	TGTGCCAGCACCCGACGGGGGCCAACAGATACGCAGTATTTT
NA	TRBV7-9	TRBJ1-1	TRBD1	CACRRGLNTEAFF	TGTGCCTGCAGGAGGGGGCTGAACACTGAAGCTTTCTTT